This T cell receptor (beta chain) originates from a study of blood T cells in healthy people across ages. This clonotype has just a few counts. This CDR3 is 17 amino acids long. Germline V gene data show CDR1 as SGHTA and CDR2 as FQGNSA. V trimming: 1 base; J trimming: 0 bases; junction bases outside the gene matches: 5. Through a sample-barcoded 5' primer and a J-beta primer mix, a second PCR was run for about 6 to 12 cycles. Each cDNA molecule was tagged by a template-switch adaptor that had 12 random nucleotides. Each CDR3 protein is one row after TCRdb ran MiXCR on the 5' RACE reads. The table records 1 million to 1.2 million distinct CDR3 sequences, around two fifths of them present only once.

This TCR was sampled from a man in his late teens or twenties in good health. The sample comprised blood. The gene calls are TRBV7-2 and TRBJ2-1; 8 bases align to TRBD2. Here the CDR3 reads CASSLVTAGASYNEQFF. The DNA of the CDR3 is TGTGCCAGCAGCTTAGTAACAGCGGGGGCCTCCTACAATGAGCAGTTCTTC.